One and the same sample provided the 11 T cell receptor beta chains below, sequenced in a study of vaccination effects on CD4 cells after COVID-19. Sequencing followed a ViraFEST assay step that expanded antigen-specific CD4+ T cells with viral peptide pools. Following a roughly eleven-day culture, CD4+ T cells were purified. The healthy vaccine recipients, who had no prior SARS-CoV-2 infection, showed negative nucleocapsid antibodies. No antigen is known for these receptors. The method was immunoSEQ multiplex PCR; TCRdb's version includes in-frame clones alone and lacks a portion of them. The table includes under 55,000 clones, just under 80% detected once. The material was CD4+ T cells from PBMCs cultured with HCoV-OC43 spike peptides, obtained before COVID-19 vaccination. Subset reported: HCoV-OC43 spike overlapping peptide pool stimulation. Receptors were obtained from a human donor who received a COVID-19 vaccine.

The chain joins TRBV9 to TRBJ1-3; 9 bases map to TRBD1. Germline trimming cut 4 bases from V and 4 bases from J; bases unmatched to any gene: 12. The CDR3 extends over 17 amino acids. CDR1 is SGDLS and CDR2 is YYNGEE in the germline V gene. The CDR3 DNA is TGTGCCAGCAGCCCCCGACAGGGGGACCCATCCGGAAACACCATATATTTT. Translation: CASSPRQGDPSGNTIYF.

V is TRBV5-5 and J is TRBJ2-6; 10 bases agree with TRBD1. CDR1 and CDR2 from the germline V gene are SGHKS and YYEKEE (reference sequence). The V and J ends lost 3 bases and 1 base, in that order; junction bases with no gene match: 1. The CDR3 has 16 residues. The CDR3 DNA is TGTGCCAGCAGCTCGGACAGGGGGTCTGGGGCCAACGTCCTGACTTTC. It specifies CASSSDRGSGANVLTF.

This clone was found a few times. V usage is TRBV19 and J usage is TRBJ1-1, with D uncertain. V was trimmed by 2 bases and J by 10 bases, leaving 14 bases between them. Looked up from germline, CDR1 is LNHDA and CDR2 is SQIVND (reference sequence). There are 13 residues in the CDR3. DNA of the CDR3: TGTGCCAGTAGTATAACAGTAACCTTCGGAGCTTTCTTT. This sequence encodes CASSITVTFGAFF. Combining the CDR3 with reference TRBV19 and TRBJ1-1 gives the whole variable domain DGGITQSPKYLFRKEGQNVTLSCEQNLNHDAMYWYRQDPGQGLRLIYYSQIVNDFQKGDIAEGYSVSREKKESFPLTVTSAQKNPTAFYLCASSITVTFGAFFGQGTRLTVV.

This clone was detected once. J is TRBJ2-7 and V is TRBV27; 7 nucleotides line up with TRBD1. The V segment lost 4 bases and the J segment 6 bases; nucleotides outside the gene matches: 9. Germline V lookup: CDR1 MNHEY, CDR2 SMNVEV (reference sequence). The CDR3 length is 14 residues. CDR3 bases: TGTGCCAGCAGTTCTAATCGACAGGGTGCCGAGCAGTACGTC. The encoded protein is CASSSNRQGAEQYV.

V usage is TRBV24-1 and J usage is TRBJ2-3; the match to TRBD2 covers 9 bases. CDR1 and CDR2 (germline): KGHDR, SFDVKD. Trimming at V came to 0 bases and at J to 3 bases, leaving 3 bases not matched to a gene. The CDR3 length is 16 residues. The CDR3 DNA is TGTGCCACCAGTGATTTGCGCGGGGGGGCAACAGATACGCAGTATTTT. It encodes CATSDLRGGATDTQYF.

This clone was recorded only once. J is TRBJ2-5 and V is TRBV30; D remains ambiguous. Germline lookup yields CDR1 GTSNPN and CDR2 SVGIG (reference sequence). V was pared by 1 base and J by 2 bases, with 11 bases between. The CDR3 loop spans 14 amino acids. DNA for the CDR3: TGTGCCTGGAGTGCCGGGCAGTATCAAGAGACCCAGTACTTC. Translated: CAWSAGQYQETQYF.

The chain employs TRBV11-2 and TRBJ2-3; D is possibly TRBD1 (6 bases). This CDR3 spans 15 amino acids. CDR1 and CDR2 (germline): SGHAT, FQNNGV. V was clipped by 5 bases and J by 0 bases, with 12 bases between them. The CDR3 DNA is TGTGCCAGCAGCCCTCAGGACAGCAGCACAGATACGCAGTATTTT. It is translated as CASSPQDSSTDTQYF.

The J gene is TRBJ1-4, the V gene TRBV25-1; the D is unclear. The CDR3 is 16 residues long. Germline lookup yields CDR1 MGHDK and CDR2 SYGVNS. Trimming took off 5 bases at V and 0 bases at J, with 13 bases between the two ends. The CDR3 region is CASSTRVGSTNEKLFF. In DNA form, the CDR3 reads TGTGCCAGCAGTACCCGCGTAGGTTCAACTAATGAAAAACTGTTTTTT. The variable domain in full, with the rest retrieved from reference TRBV25-1 and TRBJ1-4, is EADIYQTPRYLVIGTGKKITLECSQTMGHDKMYWYQQDPGMELHLIHYSYGVNSTEKGDLSSESTVSRIRTEHFPLTLESARPSHTSQYLCASSTRVGSTNEKLFFGSGTQLSVL.

The chain recombines TRBV7-2 with TRBJ1-5; the D is unclear. Trimming cost V 2 bases and J 0 bases, with 8 bases left between them. This CDR3 has 15 amino acids. Germline V gene sequence: CDR1 SGHTA, CDR2 FQGNSA. The CDR3 sequence is CASSLRQSSNQPQHF. The CDR3 region has the DNA TGTGCCAGCAGCTTAAGGCAGAGTAGCAATCAGCCCCAGCATTTT. The full variable domain, completed using reference TRBV7-2 and TRBJ1-5, is GAGVSQSPSNKVTEKGKDVELRCDPISGHTALYWYRQSLGQGLEFLIYFQGNSAPDKSGLPSDRFSAERTGGSVSTLTIQRTQQEDSAVYLCASSLRQSSNQPQHFGDGTRLSIL.

The chain recombines TRBV11-2 with TRBJ1-4, with 7 bases identical to TRBD1. Germline V gene data show CDR1 as SGHAT and CDR2 as FQNNGV. There are 16 residues in the CDR3. The V segment lost 5 bases and the J segment 3 bases; nucleotides outside the gene matches: 9. The CDR3 DNA reads as TGTGCCAGCAGCCCTGCCCGACAGGGCTCTAATGAAAAACTGTTTTTT. Amino acid sequence: CASSPARQGSNEKLFF.

V and J are TRBV6-6 and TRBJ1-3, with D unresolved. CDR1 and CDR2 from the germline V gene are MNHNY and SVGAGI (reference sequence). V lost 4 bases, J lost 6 bases, and 4 bases lay in between. The CDR3 is made up of 11 amino acids. Here the CDR3 reads CASSLENTIYF. The CDR3 coding sequence is TGTGCCAGCAGTTTGGAAAACACCATATATTTT.